This TCR beta chain was retrieved from a study of tumor and adjacent non-tumor tissue in lung cancer. Germline-derived CDR1 and CDR2 are MNHEY and SVGEGT. The CDR3 comprises 11 residues, both ends counted. A modified ARM-PCR protocol with three rounds of nested PCR amplified TCRbeta. A single record per CDR3 protein comes from TCRdb applying MiXCR to the multiplex PCR reads. The repertoire holds 65,000 to 95,000 distinct CDR3 sequences, with approximately 79% as singletons. To note about this clonotype: Its antigen is unidentified. The final CDR3 position lacks the conserved phenylalanine or tryptophan, pointing to a likely read error. It is unclear where the CDR3 begins or ends on the DNA, so no DNA is shown, and the CDR3 is as TCRdb lists it.

Study-wide points: Tumor tissue had significantly higher TCR diversity than normal lung.

No cell sorting was done before RNA was extracted from the tissue. This TCR came from a woman in her 50s with non-small cell lung cancer. Sequenced input: lung tumor tissue. The chain is built from TRBV6-2 or TRBV6-3 and TRBJ2-7. The CDR3 reads CASSDLYELYL.